These 4 T cell receptor beta chains originate from one sample sequenced in a study of OX40 agonist ivuxolimab in advanced cancers. Method: immunoSEQ multiplex PCR; TCRdb's copy keeps in-frame clones and lacks some. Of 9,300 or so clones detected, approximately 66% appear once; the ten largest clones hold roughly a quarter. Sequencing was performed on CD4+ or CD8+ T cells sorted from blood, taken in a trial of the OX40 agonist ivuxolimab. The receptors were sampled from an adult with an advanced solid tumor such as melanoma, head and neck, liver or kidney cancer.

The chain links TRBV11-3 to TRBJ2-5, with D unclear. CDR3 size: 14 residues. Germline V gene sequence: CDR1 SGHNT, CDR2 YENEEA. V was shortened by 4 bases and J by 2 bases, with 11 bases between the two germline ends. The CDR3 reads CASSSDGRQETQYF. The CDR3 coding sequence is TGTGCCAGCAGCTCTGACGGAAGACAAGAGACCCAGTACTTC.

V usage is TRBV7-8 and J usage is TRBJ2-7, with D unclear. Trimming left V 4 bases short and J 1 base short, with 11 bases between. The CDR3 runs to 14 residues. Germline-derived CDR1 and CDR2 are SGHVS and FQNEAQ. This CDR3 reads CASSSPDGSYEQYF. CDR3 in DNA: TGTGCCAGCAGCTCCCCGGACGGATCCTACGAGCAGTACTTC.

V and J are TRBV7-2 and TRBJ1-4; 7 bases align to TRBD1. The germline gives CDR1 SGHTA, CDR2 FQGNSA. CDR3 size: 15 residues. Germline trimming cut 5 bases from V and 5 bases from J; bases unmatched to any gene: 8. The CDR3 region is CASSLSGTENEKLFF. The CDR3 coding sequence is TGTGCCAGCAGCCTCTCCGGGACAGAAAATGAAAAACTGTTTTTT.

The chain carries TRBV6-5 and TRBJ2-3, with 11 bases matching TRBD2. The CDR3 loop spans 15 amino acids. Trimming at V came to 5 bases and at J to 6 bases, leaving 7 bases not matched to a gene. From germline, CDR1 is MNHEY and CDR2 SVGAGI. The CDR3 spells CASSLAGGEYDTQYF. The DNA of the CDR3 is TGTGCCAGCAGTCTAGCGGGAGGAGAATATGATACGCAGTATTTT.